These 3 T cell receptor beta chains originate from one sample sequenced in a study of shared clonotypes between healthy human individuals (TCRdb year 2020). The library was produced with the immunoSEQ multiplex PCR assay. TCRdb obtained this table from immuneACCESS and retained in-frame rearrangements with V and J assigned. These tables miss some clones; where compared with another copy, unresolved V genes account for less than half of the shortfall, and the remainder is unexplained. This sample holds some 1,100,000 clones; 75% to 85% were observed only once. Of the sample, around 0.47% is held by the ten largest clones. Sequenced material: memory CD4+ T cells from PBMCs. In the paper's terms, the cell subset or site label means: CD45RA-negative fraction. These receptors were obtained from a man younger than 35 in good health. Some clones in this sample may be carry-over from other donors' samples.

V is TRBV5-1 and J is TRBJ2-1; tentative D call: TRBD2 (6 bases). This CDR3 has 14 amino acids. Germline V gene sequence: CDR1 SGHRS, CDR2 YFSETQ. V gave up 2 bases and J gave up 5 bases, with 11 bases separating them. CDR3 nucleotide sequence: TGCGCCAGCAGCTTTCAGCGGGCTGACAATGAGCAGTTCTTC. This encodes CASSFQRADNEQFF.

The genes are TRBV27 and TRBJ2-6; D is unresolved. The germline V gene has CDR1 MNHEY and CDR2 SMNVEV (reference sequence). V lost 5 bases and J lost 0, with 5 bases in between. The CDR3 spans 14 residues. CDR3 residues: CASSVDSGANVLTF. In nucleotides, the CDR3 is TGTGCCAGCAGTGTAGACTCTGGGGCCAACGTCCTGACTTTC.

This chain uses TRBV12-5 with TRBJ2-6; 7 bases agree with TRBD2. This CDR3 is 23 amino acids long. Germline V gives CDR1 LGHNT, CDR2 FRNRAP. Trimming removed 5 bases from V and 2 bases from J; junction bases left unmatched: 27. For the CDR3, the DNA is TGTGCTAGTGGTCCTCATCCAGGTCGTCTTTTTAGGGCTGGGACTACTGGGGCCAACGTCCTGACTTTC. This gives the protein CASGPHPGRLFRAGTTGANVLTF.